A selection of T cell receptor beta chains follows, all from one sample in a study of blood T cell repertoires in COVID-19. Generated by immunoSEQ multiplex PCR, the TCRdb table keeps only in-frame clones and is missing some. The sample yields about 140,000 clones, roughly 86% seen once. Specimen: peripheral blood. The receptors shown here come from a woman aged 55-69 years with acute or convalescent COVID-19. Each CDR3 is given with its conserved first and last residue. Fields, in order: D gene, J gene, clone size, V gene, CDR3 protein, CDR3 DNA. D genes are given only for firm matches. Size is omitted from some rows. Given values are once, few, many or a class for expanded clones.

.,TRBJ1-1,once,TRBV10-3,CAIRTATEAFF,TGTGCCATCAGAACAGCCACTGAAGCTTTCTTT
TRBD2,TRBJ2-1,.,TRBV3-1/TRBV3-2,CASSQDRVGTSGINEQFF,TGTGCCAGCAGCCAAGATAGGGTGGGGACTAGCGGGATCAATGAGCAGTTCTTC
TRBD1,TRBJ1-1,.,TRBV9,CASGPTGDEGENTEAFF,TGTGCCAGCGGACCTACAGGGGATGAGGGGGAGAACACTGAAGCTTTCTTT
.,TRBJ1-1,.,TRBV19,CASSKNSWQVKLSVLNTEAFF,TGTGCCAGTAGTAAGAATTCGTGGCAGGTAAAACTTAGTGTCTTGAACACTGAAGCTTTCTTT
TRBD1,TRBJ1-2,.,TRBV3-1/TRBV3-2,CASSPRDRGGGYTF,TGTGCCAGCAGCCCTAGGGACAGGGGTGGTGGCTACACCTTC
.,TRBJ2-7,.,TRBV6-2/TRBV6-3,CASSSSTSAKPYEQYF,.
.,TRBJ1-5,once,TRBV10-3,CAISMEGGNQPQHF,TGTGCCATCAGCATGGAAGGGGGCAATCAGCCCCAGCATTTT
.,TRBJ1-6,.,TRBV3-1/TRBV3-2,CASSQVSANNSPLHF,TGTGCCAGCAGCCAAGTTTCTGCTAATAATTCACCCCTCCACTTT
.,TRBJ2-2,.,TRBV9,CASSVGRGGGTLTGELFF,TGTGCCAGCAGCGTAGGAAGAGGGGGAGGGACGCTCACCGGGGAGCTGTTTTTT
TRBD1,TRBJ1-1,.,TRBV14,CASSQYPQGVMNTEAFF,TGTGCCAGCAGCCAATACCCACAGGGGGTGATGAACACTGAAGCTTTCTTT
.,TRBJ2-7,.,TRBV7-6,CASSLNSNYEQYF,TGTGCCAGCAGCTTAAACAGTAACTACGAGCAGTACTTC
.,TRBJ2-5,once,TRBV10-1,CASSDSQETQYF,TGCGCCAGCAGTGATTCACAAGAGACCCAGTACTTC
TRBD1,TRBJ1-2,few,TRBV11-2,CASSSGGIYGYTF,TGTGCCAGCAGCTCAGGGGGCATCTATGGCTACACCTTC
TRBD1,TRBJ1-2,.,TRBV7-2,CASSFDRGVYGYTF,TGTGCCAGCAGTTTTGACAGGGGAGTCTATGGCTACACCTTC
TRBD2,TRBJ2-2,.,TRBV7-8,CASSRLAGYTGELFF,TGTGCCAGCAGCCGACTAGCGGGGTACACCGGGGAGCTGTTTTTT
.,TRBJ2-6,.,TRBV7-6,CASSLGGDSTSGANVLTF,TGTGCCAGCAGCTTAGGGGGGGACAGCACTTCTGGGGCCAACGTCCTGACTTTC
.,TRBJ1-2,few,TRBV6-6,CASSYDWAAANYGYTF,TGTGCCAGCAGTTACGATTGGGCAGCAGCTAACTATGGCTACACCTTC
.,TRBJ2-5,.,TRBV5-4,CASSLRSAGETQYF,TGTGCCAGCAGCTTGCGGTCGGCGGGGGAGACCCAGTACTTC
TRBD1,TRBJ2-7,.,TRBV5-1,CASRQGAKGSYEQYF,TGCGCCAGCAGGCAGGGGGCCAAGGGGTCCTACGAGCAGTACTTC
.,TRBJ1-5,.,TRBV5-8,CASSPRRRAIHNQPQHF,TGTGCCAGCAGCCCCCGCCGGCGGGCAATTCACAATCAGCCCCAGCATTTT
TRBD2,TRBJ2-5,.,TRBV7-3,CASSIIGTTTGRETQYF,TGTGCCAGCAGCATAATCGGGACTACAACGGGGAGAGAGACCCAGTACTTC
.,TRBJ1-2,.,TRBV4-1,CASSQGNGERSTF,TGCGCCAGCAGCCAAGGTAACGGGGAGAGATCCACCTTC
.,TRBJ1-6,few,TRBV21-1,CASSGPRTGTPLHF,TGTGCCAGCAGCGGACCTCGGACAGGGACACCCCTCCACTTT
.,TRBJ1-6,.,TRBV19,CASSTETDTSPLHF,TGTGCCAGTAGTACAGAGACAGATACATCACCCCTCCACTTT
.,TRBJ1-4,.,TRBV10-3,CAISGQNNEKLFF,TGTGCCATCAGTGGACAGAATAATGAAAAACTGTTTTTT
.,TRBJ1-2,.,TRBV19,CASSIFGGELGYTF,TGTGCCAGTAGTATATTCGGGGGAGAGTTGGGCTACACCTTC
.,TRBJ2-1,once,TRBV10-2,CASTWGGAGNEQFF,TGCGCCAGCACGTGGGGGGGGGCGGGGAATGAGCAGTTCTTC
.,TRBJ1-3,once,TRBV20-1,CSASSRGFDSGNTIYF,TGCAGTGCTAGTTCCAGGGGCTTTGACTCTGGAAACACCATATATTTT
.,TRBJ1-1,.,TRBV27,CASSSLDRLNTEAFF,TGTGCCAGCAGTTCTCTTGACAGGTTGAACACTGAAGCTTTCTTT
.,TRBJ2-7,.,TRBV28,CASSFGEWEQYF,TGTGCCAGCAGTTTTGGGGAGTGGGAGCAGTACTTC
.,TRBJ2-1,.,TRBV19,CASTMGQIGDNEQFF,TGTGCCAGCACGATGGGGCAGATCGGAGACAATGAGCAGTTCTTC
TRBD1,TRBJ1-2,.,TRBV4-1,CASSPRQGASYGYTF,TGCGCCAGCAGCCCGCGACAGGGGGCGTCCTATGGCTACACCTTC
.,TRBJ2-7,.,TRBV21-1,CASSKGEGGLSRYEQYF,TGTGCCAGCAGCAAAGGCGAAGGGGGTCTGTCTCGGTACGAGCAGTACTTC
.,TRBJ1-1,.,TRBV27,CASSFRMNTEAFF,TGTGCCAGCAGTTTCAGGATGAACACTGAAGCTTTCTTT
TRBD2,TRBJ2-3,once,TRBV5-1,CASSLASGSTDTQYF,TGCGCCAGCAGCTTGGCTAGCGGTAGCACAGATACGCAGTATTTT
TRBD1,TRBJ2-3,.,TRBV6-5,CASSIQGYSGNTQYF,TGTGCCAGCAGCATACAGGGGTATAGTGGTAATACGCAGTATTTT
.,TRBJ1-2,.,TRBV7-9,CASSPFADSSRGYTF,TGTGCCAGCAGCCCTTTCGCGGACAGCTCGCGGGGCTACACCTTC
.,TRBJ2-3,few,TRBV28,CAIGGRTDTQYF,TGTGCCATCGGGGGTCGCACAGATACGCAGTATTTT
TRBD1,TRBJ2-5,.,TRBV30,CAGAGDRGETQYF,TGTGCGGGAGCGGGGGACAGGGGAGAGACCCAGTACTTC
TRBD1,TRBJ1-2,.,TRBV9,CASSGQGLYGYTF,TGTGCCAGCAGCGGACAGGGTTTATATGGCTACACCTTC
TRBD1,TRBJ1-1,.,TRBV20-1,CSPTGVVEAFF,TGCAGTCCGACAGGGGTGGTTGAAGCTTTCTTT
.,TRBJ2-1,.,TRBV27,CASNLVEGGRNEQFF,TGTGCCAGCAATCTCGTCGAGGGGGGGCGGAATGAGCAGTTCTTC
TRBD2,TRBJ2-1,.,TRBV5-8,CASRFGLAGANEQFF,TGTGCCAGCAGATTCGGACTAGCGGGGGCTAATGAGCAGTTCTTC
TRBD1,TRBJ1-5,.,TRBV4-3,CASSQVIFRDSSNQPQHF,TGCGCCAGCAGCCAAGTTATTTTCCGGGACAGTAGCAATCAGCCCCAGCATTTT
TRBD1,TRBJ2-5,.,TRBV6-5,CASGTTGPKETQYF,TGTGCCAGCGGAACGACAGGGCCCAAAGAGACCCAGTACTTC
.,TRBJ2-7,once,TRBV5-5,CASSSPTRGRHEQYF,TGTGCCAGCAGCTCGCCGACCCGCGGGCGCCACGAGCAGTACTTC
.,TRBJ2-4,.,TRBV28,CASSPPSGWNIQYF,TGTGCCAGCAGTCCCCCGTCGGGGTGGAACATTCAGTACTTC
.,TRBJ1-1,.,TRBV5-1,CALKGRLLGEAFF,TGCGCCCTGAAAGGCAGACTGCTGGGTGAAGCTTTCTTT
.,TRBJ2-2,.,TRBV5-1,CASSLQGANTGELFF,TGCGCCAGCAGCCTACAGGGAGCGAACACCGGGGAGCTGTTTTTT
.,TRBJ1-1,.,TRBV11-2,CASSSDRGSTEAFF,TGTGCCAGCAGCTCAGATCGGGGGAGCACTGAAGCTTTCTTT
.,TRBJ1-4,.,TRBV2,CASRIRTAATNEKLFF,TGTGCCAGCAGGATTCGGACAGCCGCAACTAATGAAAAACTGTTTTTT
.,TRBJ2-3,.,TRBV11-3,CASSLQGSGTSTDTQYF,TGTGCCAGCAGCTTACAAGGAAGCGGTACCAGCACAGATACGCAGTATTTT
TRBD2,TRBJ2-3,.,TRBV6-1,CASSESWRGVTDTQYF,TGTGCCAGCAGTGAGTCTTGGCGGGGGGTCACAGATACGCAGTATTTT
.,TRBJ2-5,.,TRBV7-8,CASRSELFAGQETQYF,TGTGCCAGCAGGTCCGAGCTATTCGCGGGCCAAGAGACCCAGTACTTC
TRBD1,TRBJ1-2,.,TRBV28,CASRTPGQSYGYTF,TGTGCCAGCAGGACCCCGGGACAGAGCTATGGCTACACCTTC